The 28 T cell receptor beta chains below come from one sample, sequenced in a study of blood T cell repertoires in COVID-19. Measured with immunoSEQ multiplex PCR; TCRdb has only the in-frame clones, and not every one. The sample lists hundreds of thousands of clones; more than 80% were seen once. The sample comprised peripheral blood. The source is a woman of 80 years or more with COVID-19, enrolled during active disease.

The rearrangement joins TRBV29-1 to TRBJ1-2; 11 bases agree with TRBD1. J gave up 3 bases and V 6 bases, and 6 bases lay outside the gene matches. Germline V gene lookup returns CDR1 SQVTM and CDR2 ANQGSEA. CDR3 length equals 14 residues. Here the CDR3 reads CSVGTGGYDYGYTF. Written as DNA, the CDR3 is TGCAGCGTGGGGACAGGGGGGTACGACTATGGCTACACCTTC.

V is TRBV6-5 and J is TRBJ1-4; D not resolved. Germline V gene data show CDR1 as MNHEY and CDR2 as SVGAGI. There are 14 residues in the CDR3. Trimming removed 8 bases from V and 7 bases from J, with 17 bases in between. CDR3 loop: CASAGGLVGEKLFF. CDR3 nucleotide sequence: TGTGCCAGCGCCGGTGGACTCGTGGGTGAAAAACTGTTTTTT.

The chain links TRBV10-3 to TRBJ2-5; TRBD1 matches 7 bases. Trimming took 3 bases from V and 5 from J; bases not matched to a gene: 6. The CDR3 covers 14 residues. The V gene's germline CDR1 is ENHRY and CDR2 SYGVKD. CDR3: CAISETGARETQYF. CDR3 DNA sequence: TGTGCCATCAGTGAAACAGGGGCACGGGAGACCCAGTACTTC.

The V gene is TRBV27, the J gene TRBJ2-3, with TRBD2 as a possible D gene (5 bases). The V end lost 5 bases, the J end lost 5 bases, and 11 bases lay between the germline ends. This CDR3 is 13 amino acids long. CDR1 is MNHEY, CDR2 SMNVEV, per germline (reference sequence). The CDR3 reads CASSPYSEDTQYF. The CDR3 DNA reads TGTGCCAGCAGTCCCTATAGCGAAGATACGCAGTATTTT.

V and J are TRBV6-2 or TRBV6-3 and TRBJ1-2; D ambiguous. CDR3 length: 12 residues. Per the germline V gene, CDR1 is MNHEY and CDR2 is SVGEGT. The germline V and J ends were trimmed by 4 bases and 7 bases, with 10 bases remaining between them. The CDR3 reads CASSFPLSGYTF. In nucleotides, the CDR3 is TGTGCCAGCAGTTTTCCACTAAGTGGCTACACCTTC.

The chain uses TRBV2 and TRBJ1-5, with 7 bases matching TRBD1. V shed 6 bases, J shed 1 base, and the junction held 6 bases outside the gene matches. This CDR3 comprises 15 residues. Germline V gene data show CDR1 as SNHLY and CDR2 as FYNNEI. CDR3 bases: TGTGCCAGCAGAAAACAGGGGAACAGCAATCAGCCCCAGCATTTT. Protein product: CASRKQGNSNQPQHF.

This clone has only a few counts. The rearrangement uses TRBV7-9 and TRBJ1-1; 8 bases are shared with TRBD1. Germline V gene sequence: CDR1 SEHNR, CDR2 FQNEAQ (reference sequence). The V segment lost 5 bases and the J segment 5 bases; nucleotides outside the gene matches: 10. CDR3 size: 15 residues. The CDR3 DNA is TGTGCCAGCAGCCTATACGGACAGGGTTCTACTGAAGCTTTCTTT. Its translation is CASSLYGQGSTEAFF.

This clone was counted a few times. The chain joins TRBV2 to TRBJ1-6; D not certain. The CDR3 length is 15 residues. The V end lost 3 bases, the J end lost 9 bases, and 15 bases lay between the germline ends. CDR1 SNHLY and CDR2 FYNNEI come from the germline V gene. The DNA of the CDR3 is TGTGCCAGCAGTGATGCCCCGGCCGCGGTTTCACCCCTCCACTTT. The encoded protein is CASSDAPAAVSPLHF.

The CDR3 DNA reads TGCGCCAGCAGCTTGGGCACCGAACTAGCGGGGGTGACCCAGTACTTC. This codes for CASSLGTELAGVTQYF. The chain combines TRBV5-1 with TRBJ2-5, with 11 bases aligning to TRBD2. Germline trimming cut 0 bases from V and 7 bases from J; bases unmatched to any gene: 8. The CDR3 is 16 amino acids. CDR1 is SGHRS, CDR2 YFSETQ, per germline.

This chain connects TRBV6-4 to TRBJ1-5, with 8 positions matching TRBD1. The germline V gene has CDR1 MRHNA and CDR2 SNTAGT. V shed 10 bases and J 4 bases; nucleotides not matched to a gene: 12. CDR3 length: 15 amino acids. The CDR3 DNA reads TGTGCCACCAGGGGGGGGACAGGATTTAATCAGCCCCAGCATTTT. As protein: CATRGGTGFNQPQHF.

This sequence joins TRBV11-2 and TRBJ2-5, with 7 nucleotides matching TRBD2. The V segment lost 1 base and the J segment 8 bases; nucleotides outside the gene matches: 10. This CDR3 spans 15 amino acids. The V gene's germline CDR1 is SGHAT and CDR2 FQNNGV. CDR3 amino acids: CASSLGVGGGPTQYF. The CDR3 DNA is TGTGCCAGCAGCTTAGGTGTGGGGGGAGGGCCCACCCAGTACTTC.

This chain uses TRBV27 with TRBJ1-2, with D perhaps matching TRBD1 (6 bases). V lost 1 base, J lost 4 bases, and 19 bases lay in between. Germline V lookup: CDR1 MNHEY, CDR2 SMNVEV (reference sequence). The CDR3 totals 17 residues. The CDR3 sequence is CASSLYSRGQILYGYTF. The CDR3 region has the DNA TGTGCCAGCAGTTTATATTCCCGCGGACAGATCCTCTATGGCTACACCTTC.

V and J are TRBV10-3 and TRBJ2-1; D uncertain. CDR3 size: 15 residues. Germline V lookup: CDR1 ENHRY, CDR2 SYGVKD. Trimming removed 0 bases from V and 7 bases from J, with 13 bases in between. The CDR3 DNA reads TGTGCCATCAGTGAGTCGTATGTCTTCGGGAATGAGCAGTTCTTC. Its protein product is CAISESYVFGNEQFF.

This sequence joins TRBV18 and TRBJ2-1; 8 nucleotides match TRBD1. Losses at the gene ends were 3 bases for V and 8 bases for J; bases not matched to a gene: 12. The germline V gene encodes CDR1 KGHSH and CDR2 LQKENI. The length of the CDR3 is 16 residues. CDR3 coding DNA: TGTGCCAGCTCACCCTTGGGGGACAGGCCCGGGGATGAGCAGTTCTTC. Amino acid sequence: CASSPLGDRPGDEQFF.

The chain combines TRBV5-4 with TRBJ1-1, with unresolved D. The CDR3 extends over 14 amino acids. V dropped 1 base and J dropped 4 bases, with 11 bases sitting between them. Germline lookup yields CDR1 SGHNT and CDR2 YYREEE (reference sequence). CDR3 loop: CASSLKGGITEAFF. In DNA form, the CDR3 reads TGTGCCAGCAGCTTGAAGGGAGGGATCACTGAAGCTTTCTTT.

DNA for the CDR3: TGTGCCAGCAGCGTAGGGGATCCGAGGGTGCAAGAGACCCAGTACTTC. Translation gives CASSVGDPRVQETQYF. The chain is built from TRBV9 and TRBJ2-5, with a tentative D call TRBD2 (5 bases). This CDR3 region has 16 residues. V shed 0 bases and J shed 2 bases, with 14 bases lying between them. Germline CDR1 reads SGDLS; CDR2 reads YYNGEE.

As DNA, the CDR3 is TGTGCCAGCACCCGGACTAGCGGTGGCTCCTACGAGCAGTACTTC. Protein: CASTRTSGGSYEQYF. The rearrangement links TRBV6-5 to TRBJ2-7; 10 nucleotides line up with TRBD2. The length of the CDR3 is 15 residues. The V and J ends lost 7 bases and 0 bases, in that order; junction bases with no gene match: 6. Per the germline V gene, CDR1 is MNHEY and CDR2 is SVGAGI.

Points on this clone: Other DNA sequences in the sample encode the same CDR3. The V call is TRBV28, the J call TRBJ1-5, with 11 nucleotides matching TRBD1. The CDR3 is 16 amino acids. The ends lost 2 bases at V and 4 bases at J; junction bases unmatched: 4. CDR1 and CDR2 (germline): MDHEN, SYDVKM. CDR3 in amino acids: CASSLGGTGGNQPQHF. The DNA of the CDR3 is TGTGCCAGCAGTTTAGGGGGGACAGGGGGGAATCAGCCCCAGCATTTT.

The chain couples TRBV3-1 (or the pseudogene TRBV3-2) to TRBJ1-1, with D unresolved. Trimming stripped 3 bases from V and 2 bases from J, with 7 bases between. The germline V gene encodes CDR1 LGHDT and CDR2 YNNKEL (reference sequence). CDR3 length: 13 residues. In DNA form, the CDR3 reads TGTGCCAGCAGCCACGGGGTAAACACTGAAGCTTTCTTT. Protein sequence: CASSHGVNTEAFF.

The rearrangement uses TRBV9 and TRBJ1-3; 8 bases are a match to TRBD1. CDR1 is SGDLS, CDR2 YYNGEE, per germline. V was clipped by 0 bases and J by 3 bases; unmatched bases: 5. This CDR3 is 16 amino acids long. CDR3 sequence reads: CASSVEPGQGGNTIYF. CDR3 DNA: TGTGCCAGCAGCGTAGAACCAGGACAGGGTGGAAACACCATATATTTT.

CDR3 loop: CSTRGQVGYGYTF. In nucleotides, the CDR3 is TGCAGCACCAGGGGGCAGGTTGGCTATGGCTACACCTTC. V and J are TRBV29-1 and TRBJ1-2, with 8 nucleotides matching TRBD1. CDR1 and CDR2 (germline): SQVTM, ANQGSEA. V dropped 8 bases and J dropped 4; count of bases not matched to a gene: 9. This CDR3 region has 13 residues.

This chain joins TRBV28 and TRBJ1-2; D is unresolved. Trimming cost V 1 base and J 4 bases, with 10 bases left between them. Germline CDR1 reads MDHEN; CDR2 reads SYDVKM. CDR3 size: 14 residues. The CDR3 nucleotides read TGTGCCAGCAGTTTATACAGTCTCAGCTATGGCTACACCTTC. This sequence encodes CASSLYSLSYGYTF.

The chain links TRBV6-4 to TRBJ2-1, with 7 bases matching TRBD2. The CDR3 totals 13 residues. The V segment lost 4 bases and the J segment 7 bases; nucleotides outside the gene matches: 4. The germline V gene encodes CDR1 MRHNA and CDR2 SNTAGT. CDR3 DNA: TGTGCCAGCAGTGCTACGCGGGGGAATGAGCAGTTCTTC. Protein sequence: CASSATRGNEQFF.

V usage is TRBV4-1 and J usage is TRBJ1-6; a possible D gene is TRBD1 (5 bases). The CDR3 is 17 residues long. V was shortened by 0 bases and J by 1 base, with 10 bases between the two germline ends. The germline gives CDR1 MGHRA, CDR2 YSYEKL. The CDR3 region is CASSQDPGKSYNSPLHF. CDR3 sequence (DNA): TGCGCCAGCAGCCAAGATCCAGGGAAATCCTATAATTCACCCCTCCACTTT.

This clone came up once. This chain joins TRBV3-1 (or the pseudogene TRBV3-2) and TRBJ1-5; no definite D call. Germline CDR1 is LGHDT and CDR2 is YNNKEL (reference sequence). The ends were cut back, 1 base at V and 7 bases at J, with 11 bases in the middle. The CDR3 runs 14 residues. CDR3 in amino acids: CASSQGYSVQPQHF. CDR3 bases: TGTGCCAGCAGCCAAGGGTACAGTGTGCAGCCCCAGCATTTT.

The rearrangement joins TRBV5-4 to TRBJ2-1; 7 positions match TRBD2. The germline V gene encodes CDR1 SGHNT and CDR2 YYREEE (reference sequence). This CDR3 contains 12 residues. J gave up 10 bases and V 0 bases, and 1 base lay outside the gene matches. In DNA form, the CDR3 reads TGTGCCAGCAGCTTGGGGCGGGGGGAGCAGTTCTTC. Translated: CASSLGRGEQFF. Full variable domain (rest looked up from reference TRBV5-4 and TRBJ2-1): ETGVTQSPTHLIKTRGQQVTLRCSSQSGHNTVSWYQQALGQGPQFIFQYYREEENGRGNFPPRFSGLQFPNYSSELNVNALELDDSALYLCASSLGRGEQFFGPGTRLTVL.

This clone came up a few times. The V and J genes are TRBV19 and TRBJ2-7; 9 bases map to TRBD1. CDR1 and CDR2 (germline): LNHDA, SQIVND (reference sequence). The CDR3 sequence is 16 residues long. V lost 1 base to trimming and J lost 3 bases; unmatched junction nucleotides: 7. CDR3 region: CASSIGAGQGNYEQYF. The CDR3 bases are TGTGCCAGTAGTATAGGAGCGGGACAGGGAAACTACGAGCAGTACTTC.

Points on this clone: The sample has other DNA sequences that encode this CDR3 too. V and J are TRBV7-2 and TRBJ2-7; D may be TRBD1 (6 bases). CDR3 length equals 14 residues. Trimming shortened V by 3 bases and J by 3 bases, and 12 bases separated the two germline ends. In germline, CDR1 is SGHTA, CDR2 FQGNSA. CDR3 coding DNA: TGTGCCAGCAGCTTGGGGCAGGGGTACTACGAGCAGTACTTC. Amino acids: CASSLGQGYYEQYF.